The rows below give T cell receptor beta chains drawn from one sample of a study of T cells in localized non-small cell lung cancer. The data were produced by immunoSEQ multiplex PCR, yet TCRdb's version contains in-frame clones alone and is incomplete. There are some 12,000 clones in the sample; around 83% occur only once, and around a fifth lies in the top ten. The sequenced sample was peripheral blood, obtained before any cancer treatment. The receptors shown here come from a male donor aged 60 or over with stage I lung adenocarcinoma. Both conserved end residues are part of each CDR3. A D gene is named only where the DNA matches it firmly. Some rows mark clone size as missing; the rest say once, few, many or name a class of expanded clone.

abundance	v_gene	j_gene	d_gene	CDR3nt	CDR3aa
few	TRBV11-2	TRBJ1-1	TRBD1	TGTGCCAGCAGCTCCCTCCGGGACAGGGGTGAAGCTTTCTTT	CASSSLRDRGEAFF
-	TRBV2	TRBJ2-2	-	TGTGCCAGCAGTTCCCCTCGCGGGGAGCTGTTTTTT	CASSSPRGELFF
-	TRBV19	TRBJ1-1	-	TGTGCCAGTAGGGGACATGGTTTTTCTACTGAAGCTTTCTTT	CASRGHGFSTEAFF
-	TRBV23-1	TRBJ2-4	-	TGCGCCAGGGTTGAGGACAGGGAGGGAAACATTCAGTACTTC	CARVEDREGNIQYF
-	TRBV7-3	TRBJ2-1	TRBD2	TGTGCCAGCAGCTTAATAGTGACTAGCGGGACAAATGAGCAGTTCTTC	CASSLIVTSGTNEQFF
-	TRBV5-1	TRBJ1-1	-	TGCGCCAGCAGCTTTGCAGAGAACACTGAAGCTTTCTTT	CASSFAENTEAFF
-	TRBV7-9	TRBJ2-7	-	TGTGCCAGCAGCTTAGGGGGCACCTCCTACGAGCAGTACTTC	CASSLGGTSYEQYF
-	TRBV6-1	TRBJ2-5	TRBD2	TGTGCCAGCAGTGAACGTAGCGGGATAGGCTTTCGGGAGACCCAGTACTTC	CASSERSGIGFRETQYF
once	TRBV5-1	TRBJ2-2	TRBD1	TGCGCCAGCAGCTTGGGTCCTTACAGGGGAACAAACACCGGGGAGCTGTTTTTT	CASSLGPYRGTNTGELFF
-	TRBV28	TRBJ2-4	-	TGTGCCAGCAGACAAGATACATTAAACATTCAGTACTTC	CASRQDTLNIQYF
-	TRBV10-1	TRBJ2-2	-	TGCGCCAGCAGTGAGTCTATATACGGGGAGCTGTTTTTT	CASSESIYGELFF
-	TRBV27	TRBJ2-7	TRBD1	TGTGCCAGCAGTGGACAGGCGAGCTCCTACGAGCAGTACTTC	CASSGQASSYEQYF
-	TRBV6-1	TRBJ1-1	-	TGTGCCAGCAGCTGGGGGCCTGATACTGAAGCTTTCTTT	CASSWGPDTEAFF
-	TRBV4-1	TRBJ1-1	-	TGCGCCAGCAGCTTTTTAAGAGGGGGGCTGAACACTGAAGCTTTCTTT	CASSFLRGGLNTEAFF
-	TRBV18	TRBJ2-3	-	TGTGCCAGCTCACCAGTCAGAGATACGCAGTATTTT	CASSPVRDTQYF
once	TRBV2	TRBJ2-2	TRBD2	TGTGCCAGCAGTGAAGCACTAGCGTACACCGGGGAGCTGTTTTTT	CASSEALAYTGELFF
-	TRBV4-1	TRBJ1-1	TRBD1	TGCGCCAGCAGCCAAGATCCCCTTTCGACAGGGTTTCAAGCTTTCTTT	CASSQDPLSTGFQAFF
-	TRBV27	TRBJ1-4	TRBD1	TGTGCCAGCAGTTTTGACAGGGGCGAAAAACTGTTTTTT	CASSFDRGEKLFF
-	TRBV6-1	TRBJ1-2	-	TGTGCCAGCAGTGGAGTTGGGACCGGGGGGTCTATGCGAATCTATGGCTACACCTTC	CASSGVGTGGSMRIYGYTF
-	TRBV11-2	TRBJ1-4	-	TGTGCCACCGCCGGGGGAATAAATGAAAAACTGTTTTTT	CATAGGINEKLFF
-	TRBV7-4	TRBJ2-7	TRBD2	TGTGCCAGCAGCTTGGGGACTAGCGGGATCTCCTACGAGCAGTACTTC	CASSLGTSGISYEQYF
-	TRBV5-4	TRBJ2-3	TRBD2	TGTGCCAGCAGCCAAGAAGCGGGAGGGCCAGATACGCAGTATTTT	CASSQEAGGPDTQYF
-	TRBV7-9	TRBJ1-1	TRBD1	TGTGCCAGCAGCTCCGGACAGGGGCTGGCTGAAGCTTTCTTT	CASSSGQGLAEAFF
-	TRBV18	TRBJ1-1	-	TGTGCCAGCTCACCCTTAAGGGGTGACACTGAAGCTTTCTTT	CASSPLRGDTEAFF
-	TRBV11-1	TRBJ2-7	-	TGTGCCAGCGCACGCTCAACTATTTACGAGCAGTACTTC	CASARSTIYEQYF
-	TRBV2	TRBJ1-1	-	TGTGCCAGCAGAACACAGGGTGATACTGAAGCTTTCTTT	CASRTQGDTEAFF
-	TRBV5-1	TRBJ2-7	-	TGCGCCAGCAGCTTGGAAACAGGGTCCCGCTCCTACGAGCAGTACTTC	CASSLETGSRSYEQYF
-	TRBV6-5	TRBJ2-7	TRBD1	TGTGCCAGCAGTTCCCCGACAGGGGGAACCTACGAGCAGTACTTC	CASSSPTGGTYEQYF
-	TRBV4-1	TRBJ1-2	-	TGCGCCAGCAGCCAAGTGTTGGAAAACTATGGCTACACCTTC	CASSQVLENYGYTF
once	TRBV9	TRBJ2-3	-	TGTGCCAGCAGCGTAAGCGGGACACGATCGAATACGCAGTATTTT	CASSVSGTRSNTQYF
-	TRBV21-1	TRBJ2-7	-	TGTGCCAGCACCTTCCCGGGACACGGACCCGAGCAGTACTTC	CASTFPGHGPEQYF
once	TRBV5-1	TRBJ2-6	-	TGCGCCAGCAGCTTGGATTTGGGAGGGGCCAACGTCCTGACTTTC	CASSLDLGGANVLTF
-	TRBV4-1	TRBJ1-2	TRBD1	TGCGCCAGCAGCCAAGATAAGGAACAGGGGGCTCATGGCTACACCTTC	CASSQDKEQGAHGYTF
-	TRBV30	TRBJ1-1	-	TGTGCCTGGATACTAATGAACACTGAAGCTTTCTTT	CAWILMNTEAFF
-	TRBV14	TRBJ1-6	TRBD1	TGTGCCAGTGGGACCGGGACAGGGGCAAGCTCACCCCTCCACTTT	CASGTGTGASSPLHF
-	TRBV5-6	TRBJ1-2	-	TGTGCCAGCAACTTCGGGGTGGCTAACTATGGCTACACCTTC	CASNFGVANYGYTF
few	TRBV7-6	TRBJ2-5	-	TGTGCCAGCAGTCGGGGACATCAAGAGACCCAGTACTTC	CASSRGHQETQYF
-	TRBV6-6	TRBJ1-4	-	TGTGCCAGCAGCCGTACAGAGAATGAAAAACTGTTTTTT	CASSRTENEKLFF
-	TRBV19	TRBJ2-5	-	TGTGCCAGTAGTACCGCGACAGGTCAAGAGACCCAGTACTTC	CASSTATGQETQYF
-	TRBV7-3	TRBJ2-7	-	TGTGCCAGCAGCTTAGGTCAGGGGAACGAGCAGTACTTC	CASSLGQGNEQYF
-	TRBV5-1	TRBJ1-3	-	TGCGCCAGCAGCTTGGCCAGCTCTGGAAACACCATATATTTT	CASSLASSGNTIYF
-	TRBV20-1	TRBJ2-3	TRBD1	TGCAGTGCCGTAGGACAGGGGATGCAGTATTTT	CSAVGQGMQYF
once	TRBV11-2	TRBJ1-2	-	TGTGCCAGCAGCTTAGAAAAACAGGGTTCGGGCTACACCTTC	CASSLEKQGSGYTF
-	TRBV5-4	TRBJ2-1	TRBD1	TGTGCCAGCAGCCGGACAGGGTTGGGTGAGCAGTTCTTC	CASSRTGLGEQFF
-	TRBV7-9	TRBJ1-1	-	TGTGCCAGCAGCTTAGAACCACAGGTCCTGAACACTGAAGCTTTCTTT	CASSLEPQVLNTEAFF
once	TRBV19	TRBJ1-5	-	TGTGCCAGTAGACTAGACATTAGCAATCAGCCCCAGCATTTT	CASRLDISNQPQHF
-	TRBV29-1	TRBJ2-5	-	TGCAGCGTTGTACCTGGGGAAGAGACCCAGTACTTC	CSVVPGEETQYF
-	TRBV6-6	TRBJ1-4	-	TGTGCCAGCAGTTACACGGGGACGATTGAAAAACTGTTTTTT	CASSYTGTIEKLFF
few	TRBV5-5	TRBJ2-1	-	TGTGCCAGCAGCTATGAGTACTCGAGCTCCTACAATGAGCAGTTCTTC	CASSYEYSSSYNEQFF
once	TRBV5-1	TRBJ1-1	TRBD1	TGCGCCAGCAGCTTGCACAAGGGACAGGGGGCTGAAGCTTTCTTT	CASSLHKGQGAEAFF
-	TRBV5-4	TRBJ2-1	TRBD2	TGTGCCAGCAGCCAATACGGGACTAGCGGGGCCAATGAGCAGTTCTTC	CASSQYGTSGANEQFF
-	TRBV7-8	TRBJ1-5	TRBD1	TGTGCCAGCAGCATGTTGCCGGGACAGGGCAATCAGCCCCAGCATTTT	CASSMLPGQGNQPQHF
-	TRBV28	TRBJ1-5	-	TGTGCCAGCAGGGTTAGGGCGGATCAGCCCCAGCATTTT	CASRVRADQPQHF
-	TRBV5-6	TRBJ2-5	-	TGTGCCAGCAGCTTGGCGCCGACTAGGAAAGAGACCCAGTACTTC	CASSLAPTRKETQYF
-	TRBV11-2	TRBJ2-3	-	TGTGCCAGCAGCCCCCAGACTAATACAGATACGCAGTATTTT	CASSPQTNTDTQYF